The clone carrying this T cell receptor beta chain has more than one count but fewer than ten. Its target is not known. Reverse transcription of all isolated RNA meant that expressed TCRB transcripts were sequenced. Sequenced by immunoSEQ multiplex PCR; TCRdb stores in-frame clones only, minus some. The table records a few hundred thousand clones, about 15% of them present only once. Central memory, naive, regulatory and stem cell-like memory CD4+ cells were sorted by CD45RO/CCR7/CD25/CD127/CD95/CD27. The purity of all sorted populations exceeded 98%. The source of the sample is a study of beta chain features in type 1 diabetes. About the research overall: Cells sorted and examined across all samples totaled roughly 100,000,000.

Study results and caveats: Equally in patients and controls, PCR might preferentially amplify shorter templates.

This TCR was recovered from a woman aged 18-35 years in good health. The sequencing sample was made of naive CD4+ T cells from blood.

CDR3 sequence reads: CASREHGNTIYF. As DNA, the CDR3 is TGTGCCAGCAGGGAACATGGAAACACCATATATTTT. V is TRBV25-1 and J is TRBJ1-3; D not resolved. CDR1 and CDR2 from the germline V gene are MGHDK and SYGVNS. The CDR3 covers 12 residues. V gave up 6 bases and J gave up 3 bases, with 6 bases separating them.